The rows below give T cell receptor beta chains drawn from one sample of a study of human T cells and chemical hapten exposure. TCRdb ran MiXCR on the RACE reads and lists one entry per CDR3 protein. The repertoire includes a few hundred thousand distinct CDR3 sequences, about 6% of them detected once, and around 5.6% sits in the top ten. Sequences were derived from whole blood, sampled in connection with sensitization to the hapten diphenylcyclopropenone (DPC). These receptors were taken from a woman under 30 with alopecia areata. Some clones in this sample may be carry-over from other donors' samples. Each CDR3 is given with its conserved first and last residue. Fields, in order: clone size, J gene, D gene, V gene, CDR3 DNA, CDR3 protein. The D gene is left open where the match is weak. A row's size may be missing; if present it is once, few, many or a size class.

few,TRBJ2-1,TRBD2,TRBV12-3/TRBV12-4,TGTGCCAGCAGCCCCGACAGCGGGGGTGGCAATGAGCAGTTCTTC,CASSPDSGGGNEQFF
few,TRBJ2-7,TRBD1,TRBV5-1,TGCGCCAGCAGCCAGGGGGCCCACGAGCAGTACTTC,CASSQGAHEQYF
few,TRBJ2-2,NA,TRBV3-1,TGTGCCAGCAGCCAACTCAAGGATGCCGGGGAGCTGTTTTTT,CASSQLKDAGELFF
NA,TRBJ2-1,TRBD2,TRBV20-1,TGCAGTGCTAGAGATTTTCGTAGGACTAGCGGGGGCGCTTACAATGAGCAGTTCTTC,CSARDFRRTSGGAYNEQFF
NA,TRBJ2-1,NA,TRBV6-2/TRBV6-3,TGTGCCACCCCGGCCATAGGGGTACCCTACAATGAGCAGTTCTTC,CATPAIGVPYNEQFF
few,TRBJ1-1,TRBD1,TRBV25-1,TGTGCCAGCAGTGAATCCAGGACAGGGGACACTGAAGCTTTCTTT,CASSESRTGDTEAFF
few,TRBJ2-3,TRBD2,TRBV7-3,TGTGCCAGCAGCCAGACTAGCGGGGTAGCAGATACGCAGTATTTT,CASSQTSGVADTQYF
NA,TRBJ1-1,NA,TRBV2,TGTGCCAGCAGTGAATTGGAGGATCCGAACACTGAAGCTTTCTTT,CASSELEDPNTEAFF
few,TRBJ2-7,NA,TRBV27,TGTGCCAGCAGTTCCTCGGTGCTAGCGACGGAGCAGTACTTC,CASSSSVLATEQYF
few,TRBJ1-6,NA,TRBV6-5,TGTGCCAGACGGGAAAGCTCCTATAATTCACCCCTCCACTTT,CARRESSYNSPLHF